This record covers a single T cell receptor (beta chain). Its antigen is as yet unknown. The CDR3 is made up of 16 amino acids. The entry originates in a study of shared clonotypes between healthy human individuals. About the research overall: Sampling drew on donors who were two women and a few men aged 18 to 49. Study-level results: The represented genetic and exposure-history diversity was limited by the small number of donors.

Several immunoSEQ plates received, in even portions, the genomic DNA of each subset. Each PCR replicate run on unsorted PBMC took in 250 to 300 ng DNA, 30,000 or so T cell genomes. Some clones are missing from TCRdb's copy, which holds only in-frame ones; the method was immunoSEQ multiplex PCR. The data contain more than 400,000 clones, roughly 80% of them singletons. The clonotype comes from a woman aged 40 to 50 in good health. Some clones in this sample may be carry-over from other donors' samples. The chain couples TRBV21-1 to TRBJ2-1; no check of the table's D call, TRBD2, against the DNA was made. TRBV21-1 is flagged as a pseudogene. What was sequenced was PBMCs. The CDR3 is CASSKEKREMYNEQFF. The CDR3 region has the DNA TGTGCCAGCAGCAAAGAGAAGCGGGAGATGTACAATGAGCAGTTCTTC.